A single sample is the source of the 8 T cell receptor beta chains below, sequenced in a study of early T cells in non-severe SARS-CoV-2 infection. One entry per CDR3 protein results from TCRdb running MiXCR on the 5' RACE reads. This sample has around 55,000 distinct CDR3 sequences, with about 6.1% found just once. Sequencing used whole blood, obtained at baseline. The receptors stem from an adult who was a healthcare worker with PCR-confirmed SARS-CoV-2 infection or an uninfected control (not recorded which).

At least ten counts were recorded for this clonotype. This sequence joins TRBV5-4 and TRBJ2-5; no clear D gene. Germline lookup yields CDR1 SGHNT and CDR2 YYREEE (reference sequence). The CDR3 covers 14 residues. Trimming cost V 4 bases and J 2 bases, with 12 bases left between them. The CDR3 sequence is CASSRAPDQETQYF. The DNA of the CDR3 is TGTGCCAGCAGCAGAGCCCCCGATCAAGAGACCCAGTACTTC. Complete variable domain (other parts from reference TRBV5-4 and TRBJ2-5): ETGVTQSPTHLIKTRGQQVTLRCSSQSGHNTVSWYQQALGQGPQFIFQYYREEENGRGNFPPRFSGLQFPNYSSELNVNALELDDSALYLCASSRAPDQETQYFGPGTRLLVL.

This clonotype was detected many times. The V call is TRBV3-1, the J call TRBJ1-1; D perhaps matches TRBD1 (6 bases). In germline, CDR1 is LGHDT, CDR2 YNNKEL (reference sequence). This CDR3 spans 12 amino acids. Trimming removed 2 bases at V and 7 bases at J, with 8 bases between. The CDR3 DNA reads as TGTGCCAGCAGCCAATTGACAGGTGAAGCTTTCTTT. Encoded protein: CASSQLTGEAFF.

The rearrangement joins TRBV6-2 or TRBV6-3 to TRBJ1-6, with 7 bases lining up with TRBD1. The J segment lost 9 bases and the V segment lost 2 bases, leaving 7 bases of the junction unmatched. Germline CDR1 is MNHEY and CDR2 is SVGEGT. This CDR3 has 15 residues. CDR3 loop: CASSYTRTGSSPLHF. DNA for the CDR3: TGTGCCAGCAGTTACACGCGGACAGGAAGTTCACCCCTCCACTTT.

The chain is built from TRBV27 and TRBJ2-7; the D is unclear. CDR3 length: 16 residues. Germline lookup yields CDR1 MNHEY and CDR2 SMNVEV (reference sequence). With 0 bases removed from V and 0 bases from J, the gap between germline ends came to 12 bases. The DNA for the CDR3 is TGTGCCAGCAGTTTATCCGGCTCCGTGTCCTCCTACGAGCAGTACTTC. Its protein is CASSLSGSVSSYEQYF.

This clonotype showed up many times. This chain connects TRBV4-3 to TRBJ2-3; D possibly uses TRBD1 or TRBD2 (5 bases each). Germline V gene lookup returns CDR1 LGHNA and CDR2 YSLEER. Between the trimmed V and J ends, which lost 4 bases and 0 bases, there was a span of 17 bases. The CDR3 is 17 residues long. DNA of the CDR3: TGCGCCAGCAGCCTGCAGGACTCAGGGACGAGCACAGATACGCAGTATTTT. This gives the protein CASSLQDSGTSTDTQYF.

This clonotype came up a few times. The chain is built from TRBV10-3 and TRBJ2-3; 9 positions agree with TRBD1. V dropped 11 bases and J dropped 6; count of bases not matched to a gene: 12. This CDR3 is 14 amino acids long. Germline CDR1 and CDR2: ENHRY and SYGVKD. CDR3 bases: TGTGCCGCGCACCGGGACAGGGCCGGCGATACGCAGTATTTT. Protein product: CAAHRDRAGDTQYF.

The chain has TRBV11-3 and TRBJ2-2; TRBD2 might be the D (5 bases). Deletions cut 5 bases from V and 4 bases from J, with 29 bases between. CDR3 length: 20 residues. Germline-derived CDR1 and CDR2 are SGHNT and YENEEA. The CDR3 protein is CASSHESGRFGATSTGELFF. Written as DNA, the CDR3 is TGTGCCAGCAGCCATGAATCGGGCAGGTTTGGAGCAACTAGCACCGGGGAGCTGTTTTTT.

This clonotype was counted a few times. The chain combines TRBV18 with TRBJ2-1; the D gene is possibly TRBD2 (6 bases). The germline V and J ends were trimmed by 3 bases and 2 bases, with 14 bases remaining between them. Germline loops: CDR1 KGHSH, CDR2 LQKENI. This CDR3 region has 16 residues. CDR3 DNA sequence: TGTGCCAGCTCACCGATGGTAGCGGCCACCTACAATGAGCAGTTCTTC. It encodes CASSPMVAATYNEQFF.